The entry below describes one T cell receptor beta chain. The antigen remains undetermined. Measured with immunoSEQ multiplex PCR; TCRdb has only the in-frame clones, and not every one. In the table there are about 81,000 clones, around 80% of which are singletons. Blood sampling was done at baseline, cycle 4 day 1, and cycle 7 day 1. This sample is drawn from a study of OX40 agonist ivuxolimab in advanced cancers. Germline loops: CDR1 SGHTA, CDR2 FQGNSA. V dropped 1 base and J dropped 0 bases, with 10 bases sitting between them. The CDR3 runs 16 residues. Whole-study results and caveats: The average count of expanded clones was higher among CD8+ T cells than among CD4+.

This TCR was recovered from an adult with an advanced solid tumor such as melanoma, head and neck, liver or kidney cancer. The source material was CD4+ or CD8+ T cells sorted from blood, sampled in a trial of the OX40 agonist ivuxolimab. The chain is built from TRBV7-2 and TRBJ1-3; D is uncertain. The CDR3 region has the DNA TGTGCCAGCAGCTTAGATCTCAAAAGCTCTGGAAACACCATATATTTT. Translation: CASSLDLKSSGNTIYF.